This T cell receptor beta chain emerged from a study of read filtering for tumor transcriptome and immune sequencing. From roughly 390 ng of RNA, a library with molecular barcoded alpha/delta and beta/gamma adaptors was made. One entry per CDR3 protein, called by TCRdb with MiXCR from the reads. The table lists 94,000 or so distinct CDR3 sequences, about 12% of them singletons. Comments on this clonotype: An end of the junction does not agree with germline; a read error may underlie this.

This CDR3 comprises 13 residues. Germline V lookup: CDR1 SGHRS, CDR2 YFSETQ. The TCR originated in a donor at least 40 years old with multiple myeloma. Specimen: a population of CD138-negative cells sorted from bone marrow. The chain is built from TRBV5-1 and TRBJ2-1, with D perhaps TRBD1 or TRBD2 (5 bases each). The CDR3 coding sequence is TGCGCTAGCAGCCAAACACGGATCGGGGCGCAGTTCTTC. Protein product: CASSQTRIGAQFF.